The sequence of this T cell receptor (beta chain) was determined in a study of T cell responses to AZD1222 COVID-19 vaccine. Study findings and constraints: Clonal diversity may have been underestimated, and the donors were mostly white British, with more females than males. Among AZD1222 vaccinees, only six were seropositive at baseline. Along spike, vaccine-associated CD4 TCRs were found throughout, with dominance at 160-218 and 743-854.

Method: immunoSEQ multiplex PCR; TCRdb's copy keeps in-frame clones and lacks some. The data contain approximately 100,000 clones, roughly nine tenths of them singletons. The CDR3 runs 12 residues. Per germline, CDR1 MDHEN and CDR2 SYDVKM. Trimming shortened V by 6 bases and J by 3 bases, and 8 bases separated the two germline ends. A note on this clone: What it binds is not known.

Material: peripheral blood, obtained on day 0 of AZD1222 vaccination. The gene calls are TRBV28 and TRBJ1-2; D is undetermined. This TCR derives from an adult in good health. CDR3 DNA: TGTGCCAGCAGCTCGCAGGACTATGGCTACACCTTC. Encoded protein: CASSSQDYGYTF.